Following are 5 T cell receptor beta chains from one sample sequenced in a study of T cells in Graves' hyperthyroidism and ophthalmopathy. There were TCR beta CDR3 regions amplified from RNA transcripts. RT-PCR in the first round (using the HTBI primer set) targeted the TCR CDR3. TCRdb reprocessed the multiplex PCR reads via MiXCR and lists one record per CDR3 protein. The table has nearly 600,000 distinct CDR3 sequences, approximately 15% seen once. The sample taken for sequencing was blood. The source is a woman aged 30 to 39 with Graves' hyperthyroidism that later progressed to Graves' ophthalmopathy.

This clonotype has only a few counts. The chain has TRBV2 and TRBJ1-1; D perhaps matches TRBD1 (6 bases). Germline V lookup: CDR1 SNHLY, CDR2 FYNNEI. The CDR3 extends over 12 amino acids. Trimming cost V 7 bases and J 7 bases, with 13 bases left between them. CDR3 nucleotides: TGTGCCAGCATAGAGCAGGACAGTGAAGCTTTCTTT. Amino acids: CASIEQDSEAFF.

This clonotype has more than one count but fewer than ten. The chain employs TRBV10-2 and TRBJ1-5; 7 bases agree with TRBD1. The CDR3 is 17 amino acids. Germline V gene lookup returns CDR1 WSHSY and CDR2 SAAADI. The CDR3 DNA reads TGCCCAGTGAGAGGAGAAGGGGGCGATTTTAGCAATCAGCCCCAGCATTTT. Residues: CPVRGEGGDFSNQPQHF.

This clonotype was counted a few times. The chain joins TRBV28 to TRBJ2-3; no clear D gene. Germline CDR1 is MDHEN and CDR2 is SYDVKM. V was shortened by 7 bases and J by 4 bases, with 9 bases between the two germline ends. The CDR3 is 12 residues long. This chain's CDR3 is CASTDSADTQYF. CDR3 in DNA: TGTGCCAGCACCGACTCCGCAGATACGCAGTATTTT. The entire variable domain, with the rest obtained from reference TRBV28 and TRBJ2-3, is as follows: DVKVTQSSRYLVKRTGEKVFLECVQDMDHENMFWYRQDPGLGLRLIYFSYDVKMKEKGDIPEGYSVSREKKERFSLILESASTNQTSMYLCASTDSADTQYFGPGTRLTVL.

This clonotype came up many times. V and J are TRBV15 and TRBJ2-1; D call uncertain. This CDR3 spans 15 amino acids. In germline, CDR1 is LNHNV, CDR2 YYDKDF (reference sequence). V was cut by 1 base and J by 2 bases, with 9 bases left in between. The CDR3 nucleotides are TGTGCCACCAGCAGAGCCGGATACACCTACAATGAGCAGTTCTTC. The encoded protein is CATSRAGYTYNEQFF.

In this sample, this clonotype turned up many times. This rearrangement joins TRBV13 to TRBJ2-2; the match to TRBD2 covers 13 bases. The CDR3 has 17 residues. The V segment lost 5 bases and the J segment 3 bases; nucleotides outside the gene matches: 6. Germline CDR1 is PRHDT and CDR2 is FYEKMQ (reference sequence). As DNA, the CDR3 is TGTGCCAGCAGCCCCCCACTAGCGGGAGGGGACACCGGGGAGCTGTTTTTT. It encodes CASSPPLAGGDTGELFF.